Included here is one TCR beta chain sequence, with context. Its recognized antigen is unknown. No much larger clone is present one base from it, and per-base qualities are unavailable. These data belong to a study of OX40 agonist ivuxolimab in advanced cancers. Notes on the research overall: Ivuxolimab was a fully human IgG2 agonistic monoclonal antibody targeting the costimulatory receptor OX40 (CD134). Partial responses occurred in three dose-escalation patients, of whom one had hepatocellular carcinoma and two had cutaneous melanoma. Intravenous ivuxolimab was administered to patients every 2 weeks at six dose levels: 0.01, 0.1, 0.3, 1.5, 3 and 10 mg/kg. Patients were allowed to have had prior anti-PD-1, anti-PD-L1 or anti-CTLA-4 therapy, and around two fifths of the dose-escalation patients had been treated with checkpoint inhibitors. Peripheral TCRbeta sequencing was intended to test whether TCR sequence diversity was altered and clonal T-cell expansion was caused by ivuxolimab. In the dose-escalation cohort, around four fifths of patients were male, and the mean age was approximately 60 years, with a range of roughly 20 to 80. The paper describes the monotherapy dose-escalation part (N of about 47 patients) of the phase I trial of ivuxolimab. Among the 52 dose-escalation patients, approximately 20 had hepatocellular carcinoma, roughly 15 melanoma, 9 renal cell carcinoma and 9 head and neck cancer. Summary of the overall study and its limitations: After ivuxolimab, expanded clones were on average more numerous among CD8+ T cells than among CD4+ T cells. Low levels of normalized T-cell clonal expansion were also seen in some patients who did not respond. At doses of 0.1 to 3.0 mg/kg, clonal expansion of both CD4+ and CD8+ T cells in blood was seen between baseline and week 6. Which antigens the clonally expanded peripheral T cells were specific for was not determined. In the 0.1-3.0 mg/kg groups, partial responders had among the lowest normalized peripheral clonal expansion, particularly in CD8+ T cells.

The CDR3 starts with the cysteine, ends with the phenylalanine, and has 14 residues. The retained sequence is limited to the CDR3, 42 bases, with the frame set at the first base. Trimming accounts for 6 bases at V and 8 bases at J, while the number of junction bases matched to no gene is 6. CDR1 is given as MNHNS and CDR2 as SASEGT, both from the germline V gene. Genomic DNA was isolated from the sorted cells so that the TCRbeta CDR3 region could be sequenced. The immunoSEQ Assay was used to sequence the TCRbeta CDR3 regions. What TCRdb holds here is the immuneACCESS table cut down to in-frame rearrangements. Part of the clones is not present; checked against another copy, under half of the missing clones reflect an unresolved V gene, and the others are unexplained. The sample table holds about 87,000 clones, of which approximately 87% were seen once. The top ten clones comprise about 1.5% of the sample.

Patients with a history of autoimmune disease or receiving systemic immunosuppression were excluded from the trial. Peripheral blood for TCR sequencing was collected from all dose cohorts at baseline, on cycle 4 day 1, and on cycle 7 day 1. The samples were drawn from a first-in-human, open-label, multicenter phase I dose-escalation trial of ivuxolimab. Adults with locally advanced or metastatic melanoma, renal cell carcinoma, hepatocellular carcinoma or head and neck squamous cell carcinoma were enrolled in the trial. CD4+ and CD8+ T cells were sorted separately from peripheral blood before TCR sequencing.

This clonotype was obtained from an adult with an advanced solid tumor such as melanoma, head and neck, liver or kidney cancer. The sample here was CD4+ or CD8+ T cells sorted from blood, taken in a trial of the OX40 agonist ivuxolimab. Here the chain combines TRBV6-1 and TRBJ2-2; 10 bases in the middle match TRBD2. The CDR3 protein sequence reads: CASRASGGRGELFF. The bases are TGTGCCAGCAGGGCTAGCGGGGGTAGGGGGGAGCTGTTTTTT.